These T cell receptor beta chains were read from a single sample in a study of early T cells in non-severe SARS-CoV-2 infection. TCRdb re-called the 5' RACE reads with MiXCR, one entry per CDR3 protein. The data hold approximately 30,000 distinct CDR3 sequences, with approximately 4.6% observed a single time. The sequenced sample was whole blood. The receptors derive from an adult who was a healthcare worker with PCR-confirmed SARS-CoV-2 infection or an uninfected control (not recorded which). CDR3s include the opening cysteine and the closing phenylalanine or tryptophan. D genes are given only for firm matches. The size entry is marked missing in some rows and otherwise reads once, few, many or a size class.

J | size | V | D | DNA | CDR3
TRBJ2-7 | many | TRBV20-1 | . | TGCAGTGCTAGAGATTCGGGGACTTACTCCTACGAGCAGTACTTC | CSARDSGTYSYEQYF
TRBJ2-7 | many | TRBV10-3 | TRBD1 | TGTGCCATCAGTGACACCGGGACAGGAGAATACGAGCAGTACTTC | CAISDTGTGEYEQYF
TRBJ2-5 | many | TRBV6-1 | . | TGTGCCAGCAGTGAGGCCGGGACCCAGTACTTC | CASSEAGTQYF
TRBJ2-1 | many | TRBV10-3 | . | TGTGCCATCAGTGAGTCACCCGGGGGGCAATATGAGCAGTTCTTC | CAISESPGGQYEQFF
TRBJ1-5 | . | TRBV19 | . | TGTGCCAGTACCTTCGACGGGAGAGGCAATCAGCCCCAGCATTTT | CASTFDGRGNQPQHF
TRBJ2-4 | few | TRBV5-1 | TRBD1 | TGCGCCAGCAGCTCAGGGACAGAAAAAAACATTCAGTACTTC | CASSSGTEKNIQYF
TRBJ2-7 | few | TRBV4-3 | . | TGCGCCAGCAGCCGTACGACCCTCAGCTCCTACGAGCAGTACTTC | CASSRTTLSSYEQYF
TRBJ1-1 | . | TRBV28 | . | TGTGCCAGCAGTTCAACCGGGACACGGAGGACTGAAGCTTTCTTT | CASSSTGTRRTEAFF
TRBJ2-2 | . | TRBV29-1 | . | TGCAGCGTTGTATCGGGAAGCGGGGAGCTGTTTTTT | CSVVSGSGELFF
TRBJ2-5 | many | TRBV30 | TRBD1 | TGTGCCTGGAGCAAGGGGGCACCCGGCCAAGAGACCCAGTACTTC | CAWSKGAPGQETQYF
TRBJ2-2 | few | TRBV12-3/TRBV12-4 | . | TGTGCCAGCAGCCCTGCGGGGAACACCGGGGAGCTGTTTTTT | CASSPAGNTGELFF
TRBJ2-3 | many | TRBV27 | TRBD2 | TGTGCCATCCGGGACTACCGCACAGATACGCAGTATTTT | CAIRDYRTDTQYF
TRBJ2-3 | many | TRBV9 | TRBD2 | TGTGCCAGCAGCCCCAGACTAGCTCCTCCAGATACGCAGTATTTT | CASSPRLAPPDTQYF
TRBJ1-1 | many | TRBV28 | . | TGTGCCAGCAGTTTAACAGGATACATGAACACTGAAGCTTTCTTT | CASSLTGYMNTEAFF
TRBJ2-3 | . | TRBV29-1 | . | TGCAGCGTTAGTTGGGGGGCGGGAGATACGCAGTATTTT | CSVSWGAGDTQYF
TRBJ2-5 | few | TRBV7-2 | . | TGTGCCAGCAGCCCCCCCGTCCTAGAGACCCAGTACTTC | CASSPPVLETQYF
TRBJ2-3 | many | TRBV4-3 | . | TGCGCCAGCAGCCTTGGACCTTCGGTCGGTACGCAGTATTTT | CASSLGPSVGTQYF
TRBJ1-5 | many | TRBV6-6 | TRBD1 | TGTGCCAGCAGTTACGACAGGGACCCCGGGCAGCCCCAGCATTTT | CASSYDRDPGQPQHF
TRBJ2-7 | . | TRBV9 | . | TGTGCCAGCAGCGTAGGCGGGGGCCTCCCCTACGAGCAGTACTTC | CASSVGGGLPYEQYF